This entry features one TCR beta chain sequence. Its antigen is unidentified. The data derive from a study of cytomegalovirus exposure and HLA in healthy donors. The PCR was carried out with 60 Vbeta primers and 13 Jbeta primers. The data were produced by immunoSEQ multiplex PCR, yet TCRdb's version contains in-frame clones alone and is incomplete. In the table there are over 150,000 clones, roughly two thirds of which are singletons. The CDR3 loop spans 13 amino acids. Germline V gives CDR1 ENHRY, CDR2 SYGVKD. At sampling all donors were nominally healthy, likely with unrecorded immune exposures. General study findings and limits: In an earlier analysis, most TCR beta V segments were productive about 87% or about 30% of the time. A later analysis by the authors found several of the most significant clusters apparently linked to common viral pathogens.

The TCR originated in a woman in her 30s in good health and CMV-seronegative. Sample: PBMCs. The rearrangement links TRBV10-3 to TRBJ2-5; 8 bases are shared with TRBD2. The CDR3 DNA follows: TGTGCGGGTGGAGCGGGAGAGGCTGAGACCCAGTACTTC. Its protein product is CAGGAGEAETQYF.